This T cell receptor beta chain comes out of a study of T cells in Graves' hyperthyroidism and ophthalmopathy. V lost 5 bases, J lost 3 bases, and 9 bases stayed unmatched. CDR3 length equals 18 residues. Germline V gene data show CDR1 as SGHKS and CDR2 as YYEKEE (reference sequence). The diagnoses drew upon clinical symptoms, serum thyroxine and TRAb, thyroid ultrasound and orbital computed tomography. PBMCs were collected from an approximately 10 ml volume of fresh peripheral blood. This clonotype was seen a few times. No antigen is known for it. Amplification of TCR beta CDR3 regions was performed using RNA transcripts as template. TCR CDR3 regions were first amplified by RT-PCR with HTBI primers. TCRdb redid the calling of the multiplex PCR reads with MiXCR, one entry per CDR3 protein. The sample yields a few hundred thousand distinct CDR3 sequences, about 16% seen once. Regarding the study as a whole: Most thyroid-expanded clonotypes above 0.001 were also found in blood.

The V gene is TRBV5-5, the J gene TRBJ2-1, with 15 bases fitting TRBD2. The sequence was collected from a woman younger than 45 with Graves' ophthalmopathy. The source material was blood. The DNA for the CDR3 is TGTGCCAGCAGGACCTCCGGGACTAGCGGGAGGAACTACAATGAGCAGTTCTTC. The encoded protein is CASRTSGTSGRNYNEQFF.